The clone carrying this T cell receptor beta chain was seen a handful of times. Its antigen is as yet unknown. The data derive from a study of molecular identifiers for immune sequencing clone quantification. Study information: Four portions were sequenced after RNA from approximately 22,000 or 94,000 naive CD8 cells was split five ways in replicates. Overall study results and limits: Because of identical TCR molecules sharing a barcode, sizes of highly expanded clones could be underestimated.

Via MiXCR, TCRdb re-called the PCR reads, giving one row per CDR3 protein. The sample contains approximately 550,000 distinct CDR3 sequences, around 23% of which appear only once. For naive CD8 T cells, sorting used the CD8+CD4-CCR7+CD45RA+ phenotype. This CDR3 is built from 15 residues. V was clipped by 4 bases and J by 2 bases; unmatched bases: 6. CDR1 and CDR2 from the germline V gene are SGHNT and YYREEE (reference sequence). The source material was naive CD8+ T cells from blood, with Jurkat cell RNA spiked in. Subset in this sample: FACS-sorted CD8+CD4-CCR7+CD45RA+ naive T cells. The TCR was taken from a human donor in good health. Some libraries in this study had Jurkat cell RNA spiked in. This chain uses TRBV5-4 with TRBJ2-3, with 8 bases fitting TRBD1. CDR3 coding DNA: TGTGCCAGCAGCATTTACAGGGGGGCCACAGATACGCAGTATTTT. It encodes CASSIYRGATDTQYF.